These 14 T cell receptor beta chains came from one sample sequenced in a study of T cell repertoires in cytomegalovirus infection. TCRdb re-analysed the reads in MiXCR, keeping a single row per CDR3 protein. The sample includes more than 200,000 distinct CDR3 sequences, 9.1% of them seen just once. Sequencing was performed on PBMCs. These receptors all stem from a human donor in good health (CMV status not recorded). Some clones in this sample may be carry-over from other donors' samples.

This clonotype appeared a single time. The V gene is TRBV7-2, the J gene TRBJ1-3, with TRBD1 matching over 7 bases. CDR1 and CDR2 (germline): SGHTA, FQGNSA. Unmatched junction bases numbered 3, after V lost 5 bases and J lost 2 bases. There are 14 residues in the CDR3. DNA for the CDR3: TGTGCCAGCAGCGGAACAGGGGCTGGAAACACCATATATTTT. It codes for CASSGTGAGNTIYF.

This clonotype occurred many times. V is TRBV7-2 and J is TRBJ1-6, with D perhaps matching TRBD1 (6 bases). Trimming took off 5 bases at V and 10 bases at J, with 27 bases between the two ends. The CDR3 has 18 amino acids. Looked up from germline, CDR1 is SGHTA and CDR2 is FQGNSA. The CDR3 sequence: CASSPFRTGNNGGSPLHF. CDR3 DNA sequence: TGTGCCAGCAGCCCCTTTAGAACAGGGAATAATGGGGGCTCACCCCTCCACTTT.

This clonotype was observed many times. DNA of the CDR3: TGTGCCAGCAGTCCCGTGGGGGTACCCTTTAGCAATCAGCCCCAGCATTTT. It specifies CASSPVGVPFSNQPQHF. The chain carries TRBV12-3 or TRBV12-4 and TRBJ1-5, with D tentatively TRBD1 (5 bases). The CDR3 is 17 residues long. Deletions cut 5 bases from V and 0 bases from J, with 17 bases between.

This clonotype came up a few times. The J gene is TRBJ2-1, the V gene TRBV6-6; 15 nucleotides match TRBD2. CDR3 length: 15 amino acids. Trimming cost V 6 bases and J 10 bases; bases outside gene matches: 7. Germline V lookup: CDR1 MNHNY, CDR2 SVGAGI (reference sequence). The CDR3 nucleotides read TGTGCCAGCAGACCCTCTGGGACTAGCGGGGGGGAGCAGTTCTTC. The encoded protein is CASRPSGTSGGEQFF.

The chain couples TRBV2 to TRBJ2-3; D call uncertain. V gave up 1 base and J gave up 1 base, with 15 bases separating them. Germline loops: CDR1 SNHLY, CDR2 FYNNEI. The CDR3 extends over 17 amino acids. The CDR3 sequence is CASSEGTEVFRTDTQYF. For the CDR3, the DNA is TGTGCCAGCAGTGAAGGGACGGAAGTCTTTCGCACAGATACGCAGTATTTT.

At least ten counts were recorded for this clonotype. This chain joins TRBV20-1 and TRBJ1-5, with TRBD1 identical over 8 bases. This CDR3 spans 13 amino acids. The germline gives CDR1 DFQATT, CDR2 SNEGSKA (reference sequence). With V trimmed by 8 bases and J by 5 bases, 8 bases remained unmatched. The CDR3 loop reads CSTRTGRDQPQHF. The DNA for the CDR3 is TGCAGTACACGGACAGGGAGGGATCAGCCCCAGCATTTT.

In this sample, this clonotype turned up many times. The CDR3 is CSAGGGRTDTQYF. As DNA, the CDR3 is TGCAGTGCTGGGGGCGGTCGCACAGATACGCAGTATTTT. The chain employs TRBV20-1 and TRBJ2-3, with D possibly matching TRBD1 (6 bases). The CDR3 has 13 amino acids. The V and J ends lost 5 bases and 1 base respectively, with 10 bases between them. Per germline, CDR1 DFQATT and CDR2 SNEGSKA (reference sequence).

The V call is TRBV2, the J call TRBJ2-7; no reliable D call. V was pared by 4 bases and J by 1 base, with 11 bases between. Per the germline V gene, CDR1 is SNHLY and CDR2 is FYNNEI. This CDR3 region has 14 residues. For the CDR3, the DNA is TGTGCCAGCAGTGCCGTGCCTTCATCCTACGAGCAGTACTTC. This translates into CASSAVPSSYEQYF.

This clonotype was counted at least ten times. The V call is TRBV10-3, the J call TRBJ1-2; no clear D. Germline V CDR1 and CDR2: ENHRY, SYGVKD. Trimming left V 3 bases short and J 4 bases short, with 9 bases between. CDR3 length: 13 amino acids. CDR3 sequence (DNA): TGTGCCATCAGTGAAGAGGGCCTCTATGGCTACACCTTC. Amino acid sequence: CAISEEGLYGYTF.

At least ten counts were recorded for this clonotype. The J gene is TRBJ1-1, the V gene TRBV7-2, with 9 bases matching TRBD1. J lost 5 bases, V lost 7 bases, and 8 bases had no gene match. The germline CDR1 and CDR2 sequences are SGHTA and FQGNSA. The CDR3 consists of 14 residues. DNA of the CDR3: TGTGCCAGCATCGGTGACAGGGGGGGAACTGAAGCTTTCTTT. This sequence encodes CASIGDRGGTEAFF.

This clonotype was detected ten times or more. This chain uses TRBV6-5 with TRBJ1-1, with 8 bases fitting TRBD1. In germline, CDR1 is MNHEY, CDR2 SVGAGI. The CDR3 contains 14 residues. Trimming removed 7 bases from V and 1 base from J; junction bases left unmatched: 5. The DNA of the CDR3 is TGTGCCAGCAAGAAAGACAGGGGGAACACTGAAGCTTTCTTT. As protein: CASKKDRGNTEAFF.

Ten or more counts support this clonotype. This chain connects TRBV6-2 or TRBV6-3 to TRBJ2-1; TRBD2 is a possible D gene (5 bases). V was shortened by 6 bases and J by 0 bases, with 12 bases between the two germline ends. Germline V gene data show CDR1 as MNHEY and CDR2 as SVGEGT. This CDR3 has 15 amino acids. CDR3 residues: CASRAWTFSYNEQFF. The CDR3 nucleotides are TGTGCCAGCAGGGCATGGACTTTCTCCTACAATGAGCAGTTCTTC.

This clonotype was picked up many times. CDR3: CASSIGGRNSYNEQFF. CDR3 in DNA: TGCGCCAGCAGCATAGGAGGGCGGAACTCCTACAATGAGCAGTTCTTC. This chain joins TRBV5-1 and TRBJ2-1, with D perhaps matching TRBD2 (6 bases). Trimming stripped 4 bases from V and 0 bases from J, with 14 bases between. From germline, CDR1 is SGHRS and CDR2 YFSETQ. The CDR3 runs to 16 residues.

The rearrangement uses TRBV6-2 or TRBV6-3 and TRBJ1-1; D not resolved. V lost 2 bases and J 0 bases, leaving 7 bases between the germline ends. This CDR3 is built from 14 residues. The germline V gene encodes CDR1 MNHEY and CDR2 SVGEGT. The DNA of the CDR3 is TGTGCCAGCAGTTACGGAGATATGAACACTGAAGCTTTCTTT. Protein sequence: CASSYGDMNTEAFF.